This T cell receptor (beta chain) was obtained from a study of OX40 agonist ivuxolimab in advanced cancers. About the study: An agonistic anti-OX40 (CD134) antibody, ivuxolimab, was used to treat the patients. Points from the study as a whole: It was not determined which antigens were specifically recognized by the peripheral T cells that had undergone clonal expansion. Clonal expansion by week 6 occurred in CD4+ and CD8+ blood T cells (at 0.1 to 3.0 mg/kg).

This CDR3 comprises 14 residues. With 5 bases clipped from V and 4 bases from J, the junction kept 5 bases outside the gene matches. CDR1 is SGHVS, CDR2 FQNEAQ, per germline. This clone occurred a few times. Its antigen remains unknown. The data were produced by immunoSEQ multiplex PCR, yet TCRdb's version contains in-frame clones alone and is incomplete. Seen here are fewer than 60,000 clones, more than 85% observed once, and the top ten hold roughly 13%. The input for sequencing was CD4+ or CD8+ T cells sorted from blood, taken in a trial of the OX40 agonist ivuxolimab. This TCR was recovered from an adult with an advanced solid tumor such as melanoma, head and neck, liver or kidney cancer. This sequence joins TRBV7-8 and TRBJ2-1, with 7 bases matching TRBD1. CDR3 in DNA: TGTGCCAGCAGCCTCAGACAGGGATACAATGAGCAGTTCTTC. This translates into CASSLRQGYNEQFF.